This entry lists 2 T cell receptor beta chains sequenced from one sample in a study of blood T cell repertoires in COVID-19. Libraries were prepared by immunoSEQ multiplex PCR; TCRdb keeps only in-frame clonotypes and omits some of them. The sample consists of about 160,000 clones, 75% to 90% of them appearing once. The sample taken for sequencing was peripheral blood. Receptor source: a human donor with acute or convalescent COVID-19. The donor label of this sample is uncertain.

V is TRBV5-4 and J is TRBJ2-7; 7 nucleotides agree with TRBD1. Per germline, CDR1 SGHNT and CDR2 YYREEE (reference sequence). The CDR3 has 14 residues. V shed 4 bases, J shed 2 bases, and the junction held 6 bases outside the gene matches. The CDR3 coding sequence is TGTGCCAGCAGCATCCGGGACAGTACCTACGAGCAGTACTTC. It encodes CASSIRDSTYEQYF.

The rearrangement joins TRBV6-2 or TRBV6-3 to TRBJ2-7, with a possible D match to TRBD1 (5 bases). This CDR3 contains 16 residues. The germline V gene encodes CDR1 MNHEY and CDR2 SVGEGT. The V gene lost 2 bases and the J gene lost 3 bases, with 17 bases spanning the gap. CDR3 protein: CASSYPLDSVHYEQYF. The CDR3 nucleotides are TGTGCCAGCAGTTACCCATTAGACAGCGTACACTACGAGCAGTACTTC.